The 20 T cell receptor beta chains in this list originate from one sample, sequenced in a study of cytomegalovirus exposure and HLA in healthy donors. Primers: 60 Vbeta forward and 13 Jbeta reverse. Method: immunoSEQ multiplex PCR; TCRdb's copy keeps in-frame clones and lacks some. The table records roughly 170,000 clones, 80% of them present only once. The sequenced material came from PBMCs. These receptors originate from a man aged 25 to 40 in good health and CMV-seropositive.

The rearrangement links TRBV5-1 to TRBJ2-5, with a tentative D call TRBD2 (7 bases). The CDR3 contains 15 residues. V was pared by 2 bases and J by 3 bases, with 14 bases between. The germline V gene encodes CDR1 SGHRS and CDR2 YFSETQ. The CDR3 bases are TGCGCCAGCAGCTTCCAAGGGGGGGCCGAAGAGACCCAGTACTTC. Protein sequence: CASSFQGGAEETQYF. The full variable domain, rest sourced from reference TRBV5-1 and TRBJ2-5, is KAGVTQTPRYLIKTRGQQVTLSCSPISGHRSVSWYQQTPGQGLQFLFEYFSETQRNKGNFPGRFSGRQFSNSRSEMNVSTLELGDSALYLCASSFQGGAEETQYFGPGTRLLVL.

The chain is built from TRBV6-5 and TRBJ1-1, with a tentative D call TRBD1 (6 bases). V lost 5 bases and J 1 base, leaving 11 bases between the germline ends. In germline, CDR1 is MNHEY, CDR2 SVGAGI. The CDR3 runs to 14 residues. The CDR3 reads CASSGYRENTEAFF. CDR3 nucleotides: TGTGCCAGCAGTGGATACAGGGAGAACACTGAAGCTTTCTTT.

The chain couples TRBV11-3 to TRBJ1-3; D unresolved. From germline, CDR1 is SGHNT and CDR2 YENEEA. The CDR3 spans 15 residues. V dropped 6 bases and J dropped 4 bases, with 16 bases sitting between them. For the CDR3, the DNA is TGTGCCAGCAGTCGGACGGGGTTGGGAGGAAACACCATATATTTT. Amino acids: CASSRTGLGGNTIYF.

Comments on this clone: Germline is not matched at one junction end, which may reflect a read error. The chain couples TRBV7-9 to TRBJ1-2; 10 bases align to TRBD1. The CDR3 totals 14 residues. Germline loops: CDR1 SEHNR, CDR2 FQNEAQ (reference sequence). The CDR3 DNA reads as TGTTCCAGCAGCTTAGTCGGGACAGGGGTCGGCTACACCTTC. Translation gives CSSSLVGTGVGYTF. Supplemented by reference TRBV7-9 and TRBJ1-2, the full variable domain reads DTGVSQNPRHKITKRGQNVTFRCDPISEHNRLYWYRQTLGQGPEFLTYFQNEAQLEKSRLLSDRFSAERPKGSFSTLEIQRTEQGDSAMYLCSSSLVGTGVGYTFGSGTRLTVV.

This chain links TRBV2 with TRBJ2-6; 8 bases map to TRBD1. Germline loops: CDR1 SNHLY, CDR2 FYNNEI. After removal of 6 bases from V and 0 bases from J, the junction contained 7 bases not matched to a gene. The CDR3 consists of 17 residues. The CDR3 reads CASSGQGPLSGANVLTF. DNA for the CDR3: TGTGCCAGCAGCGGACAGGGCCCACTCTCTGGGGCCAACGTCCTGACTTTC.

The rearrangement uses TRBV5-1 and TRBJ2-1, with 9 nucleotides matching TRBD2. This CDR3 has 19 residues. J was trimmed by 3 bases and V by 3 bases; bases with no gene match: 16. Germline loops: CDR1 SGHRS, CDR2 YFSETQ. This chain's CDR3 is CASSWGGSVVSGGYNEQFF. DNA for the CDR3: TGCGCCAGCAGCTGGGGGGGTTCAGTGGTTAGCGGGGGCTACAATGAGCAGTTCTTC. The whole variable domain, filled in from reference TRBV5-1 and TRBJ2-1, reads KAGVTQTPRYLIKTRGQQVTLSCSPISGHRSVSWYQQTPGQGLQFLFEYFSETQRNKGNFPGRFSGRQFSNSRSEMNVSTLELGDSALYLCASSWGGSVVSGGYNEQFFGPGTRLTVL.

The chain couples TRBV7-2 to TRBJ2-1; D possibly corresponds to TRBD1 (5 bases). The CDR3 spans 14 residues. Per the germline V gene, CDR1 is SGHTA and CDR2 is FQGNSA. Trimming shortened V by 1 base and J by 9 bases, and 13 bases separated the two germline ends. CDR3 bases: TGTGCCAGCAGCTTAGAAGGGCAGGGAATTGAGCAGTTCTTC. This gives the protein CASSLEGQGIEQFF. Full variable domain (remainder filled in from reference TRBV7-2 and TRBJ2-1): GAGVSQSPSNKVTEKGKDVELRCDPISGHTALYWYRQSLGQGLEFLIYFQGNSAPDKSGLPSDRFSAERTGGSVSTLTIQRTQQEDSAVYLCASSLEGQGIEQFFGPGTRLTVL.

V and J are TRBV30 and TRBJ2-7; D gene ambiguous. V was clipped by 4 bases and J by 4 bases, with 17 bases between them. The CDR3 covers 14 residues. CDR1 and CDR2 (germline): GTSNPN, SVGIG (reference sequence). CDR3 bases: TGTGCCTGGAATAGACTGCCGAGTTATTACGAGCAGTACTTC. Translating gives CAWNRLPSYYEQYF.

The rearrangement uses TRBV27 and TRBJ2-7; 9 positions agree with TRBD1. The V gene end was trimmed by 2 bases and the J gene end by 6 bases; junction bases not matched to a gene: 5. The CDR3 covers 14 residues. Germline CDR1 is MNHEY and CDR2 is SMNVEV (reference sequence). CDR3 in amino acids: CASSLDRGFSEQYF. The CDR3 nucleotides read TGTGCCAGCAGTTTAGACAGGGGGTTCTCCGAGCAGTACTTC.

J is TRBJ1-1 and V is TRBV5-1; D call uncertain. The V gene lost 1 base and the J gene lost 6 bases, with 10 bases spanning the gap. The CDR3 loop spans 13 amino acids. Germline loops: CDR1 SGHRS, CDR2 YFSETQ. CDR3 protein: CASSLYFAAEAFF. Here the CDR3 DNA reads TGCGCCAGCAGCTTGTACTTTGCGGCTGAAGCTTTCTTT. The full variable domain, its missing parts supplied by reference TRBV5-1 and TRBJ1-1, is KAGVTQTPRYLIKTRGQQVTLSCSPISGHRSVSWYQQTPGQGLQFLFEYFSETQRNKGNFPGRFSGRQFSNSRSEMNVSTLELGDSALYLCASSLYFAAEAFFGQGTRLTVV.

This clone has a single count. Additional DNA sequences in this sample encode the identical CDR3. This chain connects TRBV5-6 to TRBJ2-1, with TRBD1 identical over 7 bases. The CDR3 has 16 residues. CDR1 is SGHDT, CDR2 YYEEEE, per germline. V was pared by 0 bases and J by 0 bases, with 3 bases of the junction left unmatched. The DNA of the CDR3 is TGTGCCAGCAGCTTGGGAGGGGGCAGCTCCTACAATGAGCAGTTCTTC. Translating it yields CASSLGGGSSYNEQFF.

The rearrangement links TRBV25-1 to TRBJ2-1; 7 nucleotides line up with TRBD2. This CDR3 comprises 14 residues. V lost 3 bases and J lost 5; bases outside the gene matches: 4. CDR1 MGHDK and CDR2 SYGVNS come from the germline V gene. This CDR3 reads CASSELAENNEQFF. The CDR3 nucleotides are TGTGCCAGCAGTGAGCTAGCGGAGAACAATGAGCAGTTCTTC.

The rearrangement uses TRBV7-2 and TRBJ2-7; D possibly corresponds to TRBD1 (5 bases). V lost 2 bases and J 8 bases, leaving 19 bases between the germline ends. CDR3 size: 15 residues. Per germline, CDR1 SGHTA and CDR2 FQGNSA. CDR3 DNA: TGTGCCAGCAGCTTAAGCCCGCGACAGACCTTCCAGCAGTACTTC. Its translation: CASSLSPRQTFQQYF.

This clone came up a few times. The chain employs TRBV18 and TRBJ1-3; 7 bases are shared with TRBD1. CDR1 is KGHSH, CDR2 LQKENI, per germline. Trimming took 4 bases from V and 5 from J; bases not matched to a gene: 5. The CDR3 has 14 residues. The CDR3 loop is CASSRTGDRNTIYF. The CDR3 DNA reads TGTGCCAGCTCACGCACAGGGGATAGAAACACCATATATTTT.

CDR3 nucleotide sequence: TGTGCCAGCAGTGCCGGACTAGCGGGAGCTACCGGGGAGCTGTTTTTT. It is translated as CASSAGLAGATGELFF. The chain is built from TRBV6-1 and TRBJ2-2, with 13 nucleotides matching TRBD2. This CDR3 is 16 amino acids long. V trimming: 4 bases; J trimming: 5 bases; junction bases outside the gene matches: 4. The germline gives CDR1 MNHNS, CDR2 SASEGT.

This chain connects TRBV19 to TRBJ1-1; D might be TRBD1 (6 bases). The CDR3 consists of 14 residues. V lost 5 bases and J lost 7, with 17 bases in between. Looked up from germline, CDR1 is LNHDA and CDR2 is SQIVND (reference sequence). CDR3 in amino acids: CASSVSRQGIEAFF. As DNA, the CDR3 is TGTGCCAGTAGTGTATCGCGTCAGGGGATTGAAGCTTTCTTT.

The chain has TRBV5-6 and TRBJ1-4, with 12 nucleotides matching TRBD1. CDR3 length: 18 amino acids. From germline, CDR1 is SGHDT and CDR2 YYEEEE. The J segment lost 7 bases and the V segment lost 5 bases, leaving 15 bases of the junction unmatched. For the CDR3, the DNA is TGTGCCAGCAGTTCGGGGGGGACAGGGGGCGCATTACGTGAAAAACTGTTTTTT. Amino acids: CASSSGGTGGALREKLFF.

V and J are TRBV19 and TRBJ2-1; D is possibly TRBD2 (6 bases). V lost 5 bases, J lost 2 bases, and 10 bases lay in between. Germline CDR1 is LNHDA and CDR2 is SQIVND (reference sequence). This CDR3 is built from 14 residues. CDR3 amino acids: CASSRGIAYNEQFF. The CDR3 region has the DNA TGTGCCAGTAGTCGGGGGATCGCCTACAATGAGCAGTTCTTC.

The CDR3 DNA is TGCAGTGCTGAAACAGGGCCTGAAGCTTTCTTT. Its protein is CSAETGPEAFF. The chain joins TRBV20-1 to TRBJ1-1; D might be TRBD1 (6 bases). In germline, CDR1 is DFQATT, CDR2 SNEGSKA (reference sequence). Trimming took off 5 bases at V and 6 bases at J, with 10 bases between the two ends. CDR3 size: 11 residues.

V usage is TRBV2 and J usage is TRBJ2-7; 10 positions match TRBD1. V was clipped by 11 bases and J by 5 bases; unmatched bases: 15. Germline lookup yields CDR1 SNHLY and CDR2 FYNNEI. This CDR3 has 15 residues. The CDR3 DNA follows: TGTGCCCGCGGCGCTCTCCCCGGGACAGGGGACGAGCAGTACTTC. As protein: CARGALPGTGDEQYF.